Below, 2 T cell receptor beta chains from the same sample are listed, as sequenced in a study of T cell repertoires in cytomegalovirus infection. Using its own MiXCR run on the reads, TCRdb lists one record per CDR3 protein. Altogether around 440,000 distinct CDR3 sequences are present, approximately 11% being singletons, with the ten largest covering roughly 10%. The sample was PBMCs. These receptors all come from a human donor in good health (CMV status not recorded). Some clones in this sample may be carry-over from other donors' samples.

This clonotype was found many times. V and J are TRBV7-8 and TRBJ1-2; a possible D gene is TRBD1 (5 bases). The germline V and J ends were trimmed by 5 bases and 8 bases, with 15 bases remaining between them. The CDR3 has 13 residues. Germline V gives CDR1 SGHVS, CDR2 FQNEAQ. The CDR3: CASSPPWGEGYTF. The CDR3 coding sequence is TGTGCCAGCAGCCCTCCGTGGGGGGAAGGCTACACCTTC. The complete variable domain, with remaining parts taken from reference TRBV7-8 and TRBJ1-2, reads GAGVSQSPRYKVAKRGQDVALRCDPISGHVSLFWYQQALGQGPEFLTYFQNEAQLDKSGLPSDRFFAERPEGSVSTLKIQRTQQEDSAVYLCASSPPWGEGYTFGSGTRLTVV.

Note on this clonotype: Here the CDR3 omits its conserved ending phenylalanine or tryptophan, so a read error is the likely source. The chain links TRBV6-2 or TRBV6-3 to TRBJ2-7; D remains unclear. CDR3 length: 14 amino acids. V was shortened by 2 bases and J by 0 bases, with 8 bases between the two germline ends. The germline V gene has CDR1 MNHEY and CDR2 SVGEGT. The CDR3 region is CASSYNGPSYEQYY. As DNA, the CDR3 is TGTGCCAGCAGTTACAACGGTCCCTCCTACGAGCAGTACTAC.